This T cell receptor beta chain was recorded in a study of blood T cell repertoires in COVID-19. Study context: The United States, Italy and Spain were the sources of the acute and convalescent COVID-19 samples.

TCRdb's copy holds only in-frame clones and misses some; the assay was immunoSEQ multiplex PCR. Altogether under 200,000 clones are present, around 82% being singletons, with the ten largest covering approximately 4.7%. Sequenced sample: PBMCs or T cells enriched from blood (not recorded which). The clonotype originates from a woman in her fifties or sixties with acute COVID-19.

Here the CDR3 reads CATSDYRQDLSNQPQHF. In DNA, the CDR3 is TGTGCCACCAGTGATTACAGGCAGGACCTTAGCAATCAGCCCCAGCATTTT. The chain couples TRBV24-1 to TRBJ1-5; maybe TRBD1 (5 bases). The CDR3 is made up of 17 amino acids. V was shortened by 2 bases and J by 0 bases, with 13 bases between the two germline ends. Germline CDR1 is KGHDR and CDR2 is SFDVKD.